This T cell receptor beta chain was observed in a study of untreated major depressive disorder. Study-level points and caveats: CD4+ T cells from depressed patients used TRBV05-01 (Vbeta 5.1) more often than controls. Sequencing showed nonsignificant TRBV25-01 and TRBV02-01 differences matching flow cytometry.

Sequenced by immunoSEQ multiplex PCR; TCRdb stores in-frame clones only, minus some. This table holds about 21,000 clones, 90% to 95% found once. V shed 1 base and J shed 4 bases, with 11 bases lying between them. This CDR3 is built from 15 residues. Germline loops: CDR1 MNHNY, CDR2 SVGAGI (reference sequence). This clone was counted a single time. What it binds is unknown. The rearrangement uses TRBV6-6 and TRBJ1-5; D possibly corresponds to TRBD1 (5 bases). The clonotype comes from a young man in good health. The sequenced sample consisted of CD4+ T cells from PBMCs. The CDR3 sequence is CASSYFLDSNQPQHF. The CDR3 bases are TGTGCCAGCAGTTACTTCCTCGACAGTAATCAGCCCCAGCATTTT.